This T cell receptor (beta chain) derives from a study of T cell responses to AZD1222 COVID-19 vaccine. On this clone: No antigen is known for it.

This CDR3 spans 13 amino acids. V lost 8 bases and J 2 bases, leaving 12 bases between the germline ends. Germline V gives CDR1 SNHLY, CDR2 FYNNEI. General observations from the study: Spike-specific TCR breadth and depth were elevated following two AZD1222 doses. Dominant at 160-218 and 743-854, vaccine-associated CD4 TCRs also spanned spike. The study reported that nearly half of spike-specific TCRs target unmutated variant regions.

This table comes from immunoSEQ multiplex PCR, and its TCRdb copy is limited to in-frame clones, with some not included. The sample contains roughly 150,000 clones, roughly 90% of which appear only once. The material sequenced was peripheral blood, taken on day 0 of AZD1222 vaccination. The chain recombines TRBV2 with TRBJ1-2; D call uncertain. This TCR came from an adult in good health. The CDR3 here is CASLYGRNYGYTF. CDR3 nucleotide sequence: TGTGCCAGCTTATATGGACGCAACTATGGCTACACCTTC.